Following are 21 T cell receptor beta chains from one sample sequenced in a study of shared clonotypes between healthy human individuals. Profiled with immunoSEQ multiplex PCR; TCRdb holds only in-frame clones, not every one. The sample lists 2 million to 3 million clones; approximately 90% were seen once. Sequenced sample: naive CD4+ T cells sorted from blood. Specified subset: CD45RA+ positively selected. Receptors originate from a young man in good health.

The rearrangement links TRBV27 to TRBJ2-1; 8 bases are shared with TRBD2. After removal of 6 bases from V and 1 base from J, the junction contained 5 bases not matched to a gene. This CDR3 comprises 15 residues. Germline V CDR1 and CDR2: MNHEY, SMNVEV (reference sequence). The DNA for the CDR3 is TGTGCCAGCAGCCCCGGGGGGGGTTCCTACAATGAGCAGTTCTTC. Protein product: CASSPGGGSYNEQFF.

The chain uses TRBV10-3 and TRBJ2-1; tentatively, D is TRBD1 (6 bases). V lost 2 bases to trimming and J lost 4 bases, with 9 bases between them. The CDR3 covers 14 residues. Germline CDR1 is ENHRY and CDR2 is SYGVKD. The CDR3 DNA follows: TGTGCCATCAGTGAGGCACAGGGATACAATGAGCAGTTCTTC. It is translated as CAISEAQGYNEQFF.

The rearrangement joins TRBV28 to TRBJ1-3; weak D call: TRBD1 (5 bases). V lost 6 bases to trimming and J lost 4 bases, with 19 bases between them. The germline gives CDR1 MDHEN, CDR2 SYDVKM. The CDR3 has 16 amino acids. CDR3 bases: TGTGCCAGCAGCCCCTTCGGGCCGGACATGGGAAACACCATATATTTT. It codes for CASSPFGPDMGNTIYF.

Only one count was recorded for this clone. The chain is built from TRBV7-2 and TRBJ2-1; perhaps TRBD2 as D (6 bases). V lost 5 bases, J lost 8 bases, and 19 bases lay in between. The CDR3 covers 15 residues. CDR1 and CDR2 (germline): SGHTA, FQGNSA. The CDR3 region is CASSKLGTPLDEQFF. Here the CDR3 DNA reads TGTGCCAGCAGCAAACTAGGGACTCCTCTAGATGAGCAGTTCTTC.

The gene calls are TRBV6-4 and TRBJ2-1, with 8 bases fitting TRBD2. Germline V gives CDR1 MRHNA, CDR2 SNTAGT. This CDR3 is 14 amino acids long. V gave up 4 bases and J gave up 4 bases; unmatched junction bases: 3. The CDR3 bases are TGTGCCAGCAGTGTAACTAGCGGTTACAATGAGCAGTTCTTC. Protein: CASSVTSGYNEQFF.

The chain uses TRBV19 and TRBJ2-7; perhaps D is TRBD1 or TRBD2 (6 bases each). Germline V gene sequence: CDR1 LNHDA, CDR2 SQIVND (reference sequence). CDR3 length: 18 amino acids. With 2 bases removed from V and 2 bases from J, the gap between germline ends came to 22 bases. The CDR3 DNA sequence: TGTGCCAGTAGTATAAAAATAGGAGGGACCAGGGGTGCCTACGAGCAGTACTTC. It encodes CASSIKIGGTRGAYEQYF.

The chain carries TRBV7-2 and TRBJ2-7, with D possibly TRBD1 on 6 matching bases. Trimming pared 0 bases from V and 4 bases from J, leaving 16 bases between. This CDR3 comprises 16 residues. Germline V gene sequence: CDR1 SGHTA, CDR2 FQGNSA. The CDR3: CASSLAGAPPIYEQYF. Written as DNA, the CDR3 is TGTGCCAGCAGCTTAGCGGGGGCACCCCCCATTTACGAGCAGTACTTC.

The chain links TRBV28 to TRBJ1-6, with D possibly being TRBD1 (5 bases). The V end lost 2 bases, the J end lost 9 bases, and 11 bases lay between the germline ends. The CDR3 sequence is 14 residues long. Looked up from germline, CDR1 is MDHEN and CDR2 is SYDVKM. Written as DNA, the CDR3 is TGTGCCAGCAGTTTAGAGGGGACTGGTTCACCCCTCCACTTT. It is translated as CASSLEGTGSPLHF.

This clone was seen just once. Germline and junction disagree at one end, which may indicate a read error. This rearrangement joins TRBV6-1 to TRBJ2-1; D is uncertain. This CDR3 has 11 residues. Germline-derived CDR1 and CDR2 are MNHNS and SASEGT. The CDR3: CASSEAPKQFF. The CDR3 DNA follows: TGTGCCAGCAGCGAAGCCCCCAAGCAGTTCTTC.

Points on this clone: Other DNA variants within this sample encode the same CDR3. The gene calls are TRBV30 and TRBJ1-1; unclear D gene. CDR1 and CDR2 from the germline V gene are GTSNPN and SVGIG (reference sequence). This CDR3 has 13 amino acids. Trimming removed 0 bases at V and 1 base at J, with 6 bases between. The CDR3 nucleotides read TGTGCCTGGAGTGTAGAACGGAACACTGAAGCTTTCTTT. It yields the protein CAWSVERNTEAFF.

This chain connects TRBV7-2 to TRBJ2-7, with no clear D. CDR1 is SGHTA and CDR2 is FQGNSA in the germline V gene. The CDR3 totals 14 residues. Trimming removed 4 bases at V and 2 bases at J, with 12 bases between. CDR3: CASSSSTRTYEQYF. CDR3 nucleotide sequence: TGTGCCAGCAGCTCCTCTACCCGAACCTACGAGCAGTACTTC. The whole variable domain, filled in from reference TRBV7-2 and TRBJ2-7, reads GAGVSQSPSNKVTEKGKDVELRCDPISGHTALYWYRQSLGQGLEFLIYFQGNSAPDKSGLPSDRFSAERTGGSVSTLTIQRTQQEDSAVYLCASSSSTRTYEQYFGPGTRLTVT.

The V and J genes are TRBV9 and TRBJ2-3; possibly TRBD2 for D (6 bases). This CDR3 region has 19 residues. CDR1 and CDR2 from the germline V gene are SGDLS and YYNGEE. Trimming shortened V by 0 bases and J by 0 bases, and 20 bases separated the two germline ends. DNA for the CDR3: TGTGCCAGCAGCGTAGCAGGTTGGGGGGACTCCCCTAGCACAGATACGCAGTATTTT. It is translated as CASSVAGWGDSPSTDTQYF.

The DNA for the CDR3 is TGTGCCAGCAGTGAAGAGGGGGGATGGGGCACTGAAGCTTTCTTT. Protein product: CASSEEGGWGTEAFF. The rearrangement links TRBV6-1 to TRBJ1-1; perhaps TRBD1 as D (6 bases). The germline gives CDR1 MNHNS, CDR2 SASEGT. The CDR3 is 15 amino acids. V lost 1 base and J lost 4, with 13 bases in between.

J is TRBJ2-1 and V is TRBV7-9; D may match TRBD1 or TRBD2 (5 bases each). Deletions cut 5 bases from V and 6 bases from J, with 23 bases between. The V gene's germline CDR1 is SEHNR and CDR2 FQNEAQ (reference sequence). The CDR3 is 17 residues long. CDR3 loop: CASSPPVGPPRRNEQFF. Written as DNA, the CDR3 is TGTGCCAGCAGCCCACCGGTGGGACCCCCACGGCGCAATGAGCAGTTCTTC.

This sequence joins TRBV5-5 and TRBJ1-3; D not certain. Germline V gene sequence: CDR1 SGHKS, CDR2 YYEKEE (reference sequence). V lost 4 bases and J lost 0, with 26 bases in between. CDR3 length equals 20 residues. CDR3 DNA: TGTGCCAGCAGCCTAATAGCCCACAGAGAATCCGACCTCTCTGGAAACACCATATATTTT. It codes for CASSLIAHRESDLSGNTIYF.

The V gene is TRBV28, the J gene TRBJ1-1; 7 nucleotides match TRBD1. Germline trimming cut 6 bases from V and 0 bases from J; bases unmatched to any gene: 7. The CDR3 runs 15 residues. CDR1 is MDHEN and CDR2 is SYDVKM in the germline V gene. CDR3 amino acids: CASRERQGLNTEAFF. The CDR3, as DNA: TGTGCCAGCAGGGAGCGACAGGGACTGAACACTGAAGCTTTCTTT.

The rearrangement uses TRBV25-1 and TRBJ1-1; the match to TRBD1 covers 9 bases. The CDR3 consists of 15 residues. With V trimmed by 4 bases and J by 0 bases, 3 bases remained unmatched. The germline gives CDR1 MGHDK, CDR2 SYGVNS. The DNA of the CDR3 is TGTGCCAGCAGTGCCCACAGGGGGCTGAACACTGAAGCTTTCTTT. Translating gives CASSAHRGLNTEAFF.

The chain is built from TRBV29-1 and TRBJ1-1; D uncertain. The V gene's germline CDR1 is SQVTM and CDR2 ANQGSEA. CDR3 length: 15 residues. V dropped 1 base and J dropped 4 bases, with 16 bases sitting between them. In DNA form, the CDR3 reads TGCAGCGTTGAAGGGTGGACCTGGTGGGGCACTGAAGCTTTCTTT. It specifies CSVEGWTWWGTEAFF.

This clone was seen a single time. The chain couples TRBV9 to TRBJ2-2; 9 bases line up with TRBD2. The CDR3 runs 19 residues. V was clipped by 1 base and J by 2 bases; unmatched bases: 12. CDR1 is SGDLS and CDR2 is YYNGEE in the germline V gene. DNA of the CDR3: TGTGCCAGCAGCGTAACCCTCAATAGCGGGGGCCTTAACACCGGGGAGCTGTTTTTT. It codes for CASSVTLNSGGLNTGELFF.

The CDR3 region is CATRPLGQGDSPLHF. The CDR3 DNA reads TGTGCCACCAGACCCCTGGGACAGGGAGATTCACCCCTCCACTTT. The rearrangement uses TRBV28 and TRBJ1-6, with 9 bases lining up with TRBD1. This CDR3 region has 15 residues. Germline lookup yields CDR1 MDHEN and CDR2 SYDVKM. V lost 10 bases to trimming and J lost 8 bases; unmatched junction nucleotides: 12.

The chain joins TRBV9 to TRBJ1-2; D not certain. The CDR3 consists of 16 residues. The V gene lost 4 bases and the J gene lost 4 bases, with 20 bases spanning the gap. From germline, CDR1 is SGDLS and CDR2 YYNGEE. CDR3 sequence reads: CASSLAGTTGSYGYTF. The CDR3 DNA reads TGTGCCAGCAGCCTGGCGGGTACTACGGGGAGCTATGGCTACACCTTC.